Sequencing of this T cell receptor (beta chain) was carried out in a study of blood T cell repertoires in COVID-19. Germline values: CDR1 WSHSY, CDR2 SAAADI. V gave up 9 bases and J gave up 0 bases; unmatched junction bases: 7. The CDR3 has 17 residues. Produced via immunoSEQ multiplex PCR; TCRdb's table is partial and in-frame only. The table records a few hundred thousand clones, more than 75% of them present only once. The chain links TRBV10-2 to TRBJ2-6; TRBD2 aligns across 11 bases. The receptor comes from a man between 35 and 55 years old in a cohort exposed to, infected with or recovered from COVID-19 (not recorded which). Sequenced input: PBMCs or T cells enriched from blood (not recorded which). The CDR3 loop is CASKTSGTFSGANVLTF. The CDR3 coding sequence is TGCGCCAGTAAGACTAGCGGGACCTTCTCTGGGGCCAACGTCCTGACTTTC.